Sequencing of this TCR beta chain was carried out in a study of cytomegalovirus exposure and HLA in healthy donors. The overall study: Unique TCRs from HLA-typed donors, roughly 87 million of them, were held in an early data release. Falling in the Caucasian-associated ancestry cluster were 65% to 90% of approximately 400 genotyped donors.

The CDR3 runs to 14 residues. V was pared by 8 bases and J by 2 bases, with 4 bases of the junction left unmatched. Germline CDR1 is MNHNS and CDR2 is SASEGT. The PCR had 60 Vbeta and 13 Jbeta primers. Repertoires were generated with immunoSEQ multiplex PCR, while TCRdb's copy carries only in-frame clones and drops some. The sample yields 50,000 to 75,000 clones, roughly 75% seen once. The clonotype comes from a man under 40 in good health and CMV-seropositive. V and J are TRBV6-1 and TRBJ2-1; 9 positions match TRBD1. Sequences were obtained from PBMCs. CDR3 coding DNA: TGTGCCAGCGTCCGGGACAGGGCCTACAATGAGCAGTTCTTC. Translated, it gives CASVRDRAYNEQFF.